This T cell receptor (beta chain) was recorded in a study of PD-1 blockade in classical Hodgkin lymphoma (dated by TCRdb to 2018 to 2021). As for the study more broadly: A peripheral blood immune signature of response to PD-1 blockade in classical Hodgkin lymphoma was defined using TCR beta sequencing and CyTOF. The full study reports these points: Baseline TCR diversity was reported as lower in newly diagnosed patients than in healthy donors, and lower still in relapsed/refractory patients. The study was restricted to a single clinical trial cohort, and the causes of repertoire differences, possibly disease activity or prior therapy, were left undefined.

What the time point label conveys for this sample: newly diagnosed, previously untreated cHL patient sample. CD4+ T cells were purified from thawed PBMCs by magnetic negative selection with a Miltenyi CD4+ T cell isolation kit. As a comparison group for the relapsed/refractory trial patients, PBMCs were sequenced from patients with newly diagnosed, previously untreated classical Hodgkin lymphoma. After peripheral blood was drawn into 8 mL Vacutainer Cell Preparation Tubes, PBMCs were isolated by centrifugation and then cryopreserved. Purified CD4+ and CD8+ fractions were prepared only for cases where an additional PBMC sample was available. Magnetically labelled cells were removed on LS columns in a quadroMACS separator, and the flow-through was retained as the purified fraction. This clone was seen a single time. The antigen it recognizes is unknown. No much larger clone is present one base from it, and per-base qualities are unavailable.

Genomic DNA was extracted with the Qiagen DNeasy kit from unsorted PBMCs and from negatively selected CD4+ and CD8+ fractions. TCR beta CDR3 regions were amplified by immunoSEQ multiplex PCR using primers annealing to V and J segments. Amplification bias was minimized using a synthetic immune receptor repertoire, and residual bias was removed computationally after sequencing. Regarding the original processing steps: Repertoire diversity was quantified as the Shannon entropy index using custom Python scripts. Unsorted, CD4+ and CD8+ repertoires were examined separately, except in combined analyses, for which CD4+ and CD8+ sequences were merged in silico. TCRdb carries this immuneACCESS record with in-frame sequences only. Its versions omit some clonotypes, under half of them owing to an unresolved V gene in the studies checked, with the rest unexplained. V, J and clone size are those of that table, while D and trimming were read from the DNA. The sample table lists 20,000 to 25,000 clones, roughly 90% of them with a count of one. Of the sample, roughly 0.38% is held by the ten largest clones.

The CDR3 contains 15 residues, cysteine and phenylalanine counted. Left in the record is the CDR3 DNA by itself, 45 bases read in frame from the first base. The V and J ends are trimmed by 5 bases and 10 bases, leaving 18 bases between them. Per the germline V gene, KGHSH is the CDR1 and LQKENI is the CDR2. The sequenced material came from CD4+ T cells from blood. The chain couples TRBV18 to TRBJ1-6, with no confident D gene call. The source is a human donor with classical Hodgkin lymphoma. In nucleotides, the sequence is TGTGCCAGCTCAGTTCAGTCGGGCATAGGGTCACCCCTCCACTTT. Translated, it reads CASSVQSGIGSPLHF.